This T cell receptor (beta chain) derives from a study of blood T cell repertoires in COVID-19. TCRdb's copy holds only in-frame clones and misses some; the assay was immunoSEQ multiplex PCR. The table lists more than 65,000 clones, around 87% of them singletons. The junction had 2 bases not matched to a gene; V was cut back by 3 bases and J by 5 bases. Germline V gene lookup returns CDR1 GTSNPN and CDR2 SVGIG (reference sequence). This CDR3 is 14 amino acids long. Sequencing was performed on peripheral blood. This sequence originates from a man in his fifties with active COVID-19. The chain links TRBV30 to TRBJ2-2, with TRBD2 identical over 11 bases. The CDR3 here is CAWRVAGGTGELFF. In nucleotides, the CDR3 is TGTGCCTGGAGAGTAGCGGGGGGGACCGGGGAGCTGTTTTTT.